Sequencing of this TCR beta chain was carried out in a study of T cells in Graves' hyperthyroidism and ophthalmopathy. Study context: Peripheral blood was collected at initial diagnosis, before any treatment.

The study included ophthalmopathy patients with Clinical Activity Score at least 3, NOSPECS grade at least 4 and duration under 3 months. Exclusion followed for patients with uncontrolled infection, other autoimmune disease, pregnancy or lactation. To note about this clonotype: Its specificity is not known.

Amplification yielded TCR beta CDR3 regions, with RNA transcripts as the source. Researchers ran a first-round RT-PCR on the TCR CDR3 using the HTBI primer set. TCRdb re-called the multiplex PCR reads with MiXCR, one entry per CDR3 protein. The sample has around 600,000 distinct CDR3 sequences, roughly 14% seen once. Broader study findings: In simple terms, a model built on 13 V-J features told ophthalmopathy apart from stable hyperthyroidism.

Germline CDR1 and CDR2: ENHRY and SYGVKD. This CDR3 has 13 residues. V lost 6 bases and J lost 8, with 13 bases in between. The rearrangement joins TRBV10-3 to TRBJ2-2; possible D gene TRBD1, 6 bases. The clonotype was recovered from a woman aged 45-65 years with Graves' ophthalmopathy. Sequences were obtained from blood. The DNA for the CDR3 is TGTGCCATCAGGATAACAGGGTCTGGGGAGCTGTTTTTT. It codes for CAIRITGSGELFF.